A single sample gave rise to the 23 T cell receptor beta chains below, sequenced in a study of blood T cell repertoires in COVID-19 (dated by TCRdb to about 2020). Library preparation employed the immunoSEQ multiplex PCR assay. TCRdb re-hosts the immuneACCESS table, in-frame sequences only. Its copies lack some clones; in the studies checked, an unresolved V gene accounts for under half of them, and the cause for the rest is not known. The sample includes 170,000 or so clones, with over 75% observed a single time. Clones ranked in the top ten supply 6.5% to 8% of the sample. The specimen was peripheral blood. The receptor set was obtained from a man aged 65 to 79 with active or convalescent COVID-19.

The rearrangement uses TRBV11-2 and TRBJ2-2; 12 nucleotides match TRBD2. Germline lookup yields CDR1 SGHAT and CDR2 FQNNGV. J lost 7 bases, V lost 1 base, and 1 base had no gene match. This CDR3 has 15 amino acids. The DNA of the CDR3 is TGTGCCAGCAGCTTAGGGACTAGCGGGATCGGGGAGCTGTTTTTT. Protein: CASSLGTSGIGELFF.

This clone has just a few counts. This chain links TRBV5-1 with TRBJ2-7; 14 bases are shared with TRBD2. V lost 0 bases and J lost 5; bases outside the gene matches: 1. Germline V gene lookup returns CDR1 SGHRS and CDR2 YFSETQ. The CDR3 is made up of 15 amino acids. The CDR3 protein is CASSLGLAGGNEQYF. The DNA for the CDR3 is TGCGCCAGCAGCTTGGGACTAGCGGGAGGGAACGAGCAGTACTTC.

V usage is TRBV7-2 and J usage is TRBJ2-5; 14 nucleotides line up with TRBD2. The germline V gene encodes CDR1 SGHTA and CDR2 FQGNSA. Trimming removed 2 bases from V and 5 bases from J; junction bases left unmatched: 10. This CDR3 contains 18 residues. The DNA for the CDR3 is TGTGCCAGCAGCTTACCCGGGACTAGCGGGAGTTCGATGGAGACCCAGTACTTC. As protein: CASSLPGTSGSSMETQYF. Filled out from reference TRBV7-2 and TRBJ2-5, the complete variable domain reads GAGVSQSPSNKVTEKGKDVELRCDPISGHTALYWYRQSLGQGLEFLIYFQGNSAPDKSGLPSDRFSAERTGGSVSTLTIQRTQQEDSAVYLCASSLPGTSGSSMETQYFGPGTRLLVL.

The chain carries TRBV4-3 and TRBJ2-3, with D perhaps TRBD2 (7 bases). The V end lost 4 bases, the J end lost 2 bases, and 16 bases lay between the germline ends. Germline CDR1 and CDR2: LGHNA and YSLEER. There are 16 residues in the CDR3. The DNA of the CDR3 is TGCGCCAGCAGCCGAGGGGGGGGCTATACCACAGATACGCAGTATTTT. It translates to CASSRGGGYTTDTQYF.

The J gene is TRBJ1-1, the V gene TRBV12-5, with D possibly being TRBD1 (5 bases). V lost 2 bases and J 1 base, leaving 5 bases between the germline ends. Germline V lookup: CDR1 LGHNT, CDR2 FRNRAP. CDR3 length: 13 residues. The CDR3, as DNA: TGTGCTAGTGGTTTGCAGGGGAACACTGAAGCTTTCTTT. The encoded protein is CASGLQGNTEAFF.

The gene calls are TRBV18 and TRBJ1-5; a possible D gene is TRBD1 (6 bases). Germline V gene lookup returns CDR1 KGHSH and CDR2 LQKENI. The CDR3 length is 14 residues. V was trimmed by 5 bases and J by 3 bases, leaving 11 bases between them. As DNA, the CDR3 is TGTGCCAGCTCAGAACAGGGTAACAATCAGCCCCAGCATTTT. Translating gives CASSEQGNNQPQHF. The full variable domain, rest sourced from reference TRBV18 and TRBJ1-5, is NAGVMQNPRHLVRRRGQEARLRCSPMKGHSHVYWYRQLPEEGLKFMVYLQKENIIDESGMPKERFSAEFPKEGPSILRIQQVVRGDSAAYFCASSEQGNNQPQHFGDGTRLSIL.

The gene calls are TRBV28 and TRBJ1-2; 10 positions match TRBD1. V shed 1 base and J 6 bases; nucleotides not matched to a gene: 8. The germline CDR1 and CDR2 sequences are MDHEN and SYDVKM. The CDR3 has 16 amino acids. In DNA form, the CDR3 reads TGTGCCAGCAGTTTATTTGGGGAGGGACAGGGGAATGGCTACACCTTC. This translates into CASSLFGEGQGNGYTF.

The chain carries TRBV19 and TRBJ1-2; D remains unclear. Per germline, CDR1 LNHDA and CDR2 SQIVND (reference sequence). The CDR3 is 12 residues long. V dropped 8 bases and J dropped 5 bases, with 12 bases sitting between them. The DNA of the CDR3 is TGTGCCAGTGATGACCGAGGATATGGCTACACCTTC. It yields the protein CASDDRGYGYTF.

The V gene is TRBV28, the J gene TRBJ1-2; D possibly corresponds to TRBD1 (5 bases). The CDR3 loop spans 17 amino acids. V was pared by 7 bases and J by 0 bases, with 21 bases between. Germline CDR1 MDHEN, CDR2 SYDVKM. The chain's CDR3 is CASTRDSDEGANYGYTF. The CDR3 bases are TGTGCCAGCACCAGAGACAGTGATGAAGGAGCTAACTATGGCTACACCTTC.

The chain carries TRBV28 and TRBJ2-7, with 9 bases matching TRBD1. Unmatched junction bases numbered 5, after V lost 6 bases and J lost 2 bases. The CDR3 runs to 14 residues. Germline values: CDR1 MDHEN, CDR2 SYDVKM. The CDR3 loop reads CASRGQGIAYEQYF. As DNA, the CDR3 is TGTGCCAGCAGAGGACAGGGGATAGCCTACGAGCAGTACTTC. The full variable domain, its missing parts supplied by reference TRBV28 and TRBJ2-7, is DVKVTQSSRYLVKRTGEKVFLECVQDMDHENMFWYRQDPGLGLRLIYFSYDVKMKEKGDIPEGYSVSREKKERFSLILESASTNQTSMYLCASRGQGIAYEQYFGPGTRLTVT.

Here the CDR3 DNA reads TGTGCCAGCAGCTTTGGACTAGCGGATTACAATGAGCAGTTCTTC. Encoded protein: CASSFGLADYNEQFF. This rearrangement joins TRBV7-2 to TRBJ2-1, with TRBD2 identical over 10 bases. With V trimmed by 3 bases and J by 4 bases, 3 bases remained unmatched. This CDR3 is 15 amino acids long. Germline V gene lookup returns CDR1 SGHTA and CDR2 FQGNSA.

The rearrangement uses TRBV27 and TRBJ1-1; tentatively, D is TRBD1 (5 bases). CDR3 length: 13 residues. V dropped 3 bases and J dropped 4 bases, with 9 bases sitting between them. Germline loops: CDR1 MNHEY, CDR2 SMNVEV (reference sequence). DNA for the CDR3: TGTGCCAGCAGTTTTCAGGGATTCACTGAAGCTTTCTTT. It encodes CASSFQGFTEAFF.

J is TRBJ2-1 and V is TRBV10-3, with D possibly TRBD1 on 6 matching bases. Germline CDR1 and CDR2: ENHRY and SYGVKD. CDR3 length equals 14 residues. Trimming left V 7 bases short and J 9 bases short, with 19 bases between. CDR3 DNA: TGTGCCATCATGGGGGCCCCCGGGGTAGGTGAGCAGTTCTTC. Protein: CAIMGAPGVGEQFF.

J is TRBJ1-1 and V is TRBV19, with D possibly matching TRBD1 (6 bases). V lost 4 bases to trimming and J lost 4 bases, with 10 bases between them. The CDR3 spans 13 residues. From germline, CDR1 is LNHDA and CDR2 SQIVND (reference sequence). The chain's CDR3 is CASSTTGSTEAFF. In nucleotides, the CDR3 is TGTGCCAGTAGTACCACAGGGAGCACTGAAGCTTTCTTT.

In its sample, this clone was seen a few times. The CDR3 reads CSVAPGTGDYGYTF. DNA for the CDR3: TGCAGCGTTGCCCCTGGGACAGGGGACTATGGCTACACCTTC. The chain recombines TRBV29-1 with TRBJ1-2, with 10 bases matching TRBD1. This CDR3 is 14 amino acids long. The V gene's germline CDR1 is SQVTM and CDR2 ANQGSEA. Trimming cost V 4 bases and J 3 bases; bases outside gene matches: 5.

V is TRBV10-1 and J is TRBJ2-1, with TRBD2 as a possible D gene (6 bases). Germline V gives CDR1 WNHNN, CDR2 SYGVQD (reference sequence). The CDR3 totals 15 residues. V was clipped by 2 bases and J by 9 bases, with 17 bases between them. The CDR3 spells CASSEPGTGDTEQFF. The CDR3, as DNA: TGCGCCAGCAGTGAGCCCGGGACGGGGGATACTGAGCAGTTCTTC.

The chain uses TRBV3-1 (or the pseudogene TRBV3-2) and TRBJ2-7, with a weak D call TRBD2 (6 bases). V was cut by 4 bases and J by 2 bases, with 12 bases left in between. CDR1 and CDR2 from the germline V gene are LGHDT and YNNKEL (reference sequence). This CDR3 has 14 amino acids. The CDR3 sequence: CASSPWDLAYEQYF. CDR3 bases: TGTGCCAGCAGCCCTTGGGACTTAGCCTACGAGCAGTACTTC.

Relative to its sample, this clone is medium-sized. This rearrangement joins TRBV7-9 to TRBJ2-3; possibly TRBD1 for D (5 bases). The CDR3 has 14 residues. Germline V gene sequence: CDR1 SEHNR, CDR2 FQNEAQ (reference sequence). Trimming pared 1 base from V and 3 bases from J, leaving 8 bases between. The DNA of the CDR3 is TGTGCCAGCAGCTTAGAAGGGGCGACAGATACGCAGTATTTT. It encodes CASSLEGATDTQYF.

The rearrangement links TRBV15 to TRBJ2-5; the match to TRBD2 covers 15 bases. The CDR3 spans 18 residues. V was pared by 4 bases and J by 4 bases, with 10 bases of the junction left unmatched. Per germline, CDR1 LNHNV and CDR2 YYDKDF (reference sequence). CDR3 sequence: CATSTNGLAGGRGETQYF. The CDR3, as DNA: TGTGCCACCAGCACCAATGGACTAGCGGGAGGGAGGGGAGAGACCCAGTACTTC.

This clone occurred once. This chain joins TRBV6-5 and TRBJ1-5, with TRBD1 matching 11 bases. Trimming took 6 bases from V and 6 from J; bases not matched to a gene: 7. This CDR3 has 15 residues. The germline V gene encodes CDR1 MNHEY and CDR2 SVGAGI. This CDR3 reads CASRGGTGGGQPQHF. The CDR3 DNA is TGTGCCAGCAGGGGGGGGACAGGGGGTGGTCAGCCCCAGCATTTT.

This clone has more than one count but fewer than ten. The chain is built from TRBV7-9 and TRBJ2-2; no firm D call. The length of the CDR3 is 14 residues. V shed 1 base and J shed 7 bases, with 10 bases lying between them. Germline V gene sequence: CDR1 SEHNR, CDR2 FQNEAQ (reference sequence). CDR3 bases: TGTGCCAGCAGCTTAGGGCAGGCCCTCGGGGAGCTGTTTTTT. Protein: CASSLGQALGELFF.

This sequence joins TRBV2 and TRBJ2-7; D uncertain. V lost 7 bases to trimming and J lost 3 bases, with 10 bases between them. The CDR3 is 12 residues long. Germline values: CDR1 SNHLY, CDR2 FYNNEI. The CDR3: CASTLGGYEQYF. The CDR3 region has the DNA TGTGCCAGCACCCTTGGCGGCTACGAGCAGTACTTC.

The chain couples TRBV18 to TRBJ1-6; D gene uncertain. V was trimmed by 5 bases and J by 5 bases, leaving 7 bases between them. There are 13 residues in the CDR3. Germline CDR1 is KGHSH and CDR2 is LQKENI. The CDR3 spells CASSEGNNSPLHF. The CDR3, as DNA: TGTGCCAGCTCAGAGGGAAATAATTCACCCCTCCACTTT.